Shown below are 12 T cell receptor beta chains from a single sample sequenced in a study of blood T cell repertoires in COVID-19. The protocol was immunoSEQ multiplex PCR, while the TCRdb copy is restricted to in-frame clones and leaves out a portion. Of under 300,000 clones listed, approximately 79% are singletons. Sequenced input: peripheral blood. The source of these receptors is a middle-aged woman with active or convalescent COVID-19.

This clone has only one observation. As DNA, the CDR3 is TGTGCCAGCAGCCGGACAGGGCGCGAGCAGTACGTC. The encoded protein is CASSRTGREQYV. V gene TRBV5-4 combines with J gene TRBJ2-7, with 8 bases aligning to TRBD1. Germline CDR1 SGHNT, CDR2 YYREEE (reference sequence). Germline trimming cut 4 bases from V and 6 bases from J; bases unmatched to any gene: 3. The CDR3 spans 12 residues.

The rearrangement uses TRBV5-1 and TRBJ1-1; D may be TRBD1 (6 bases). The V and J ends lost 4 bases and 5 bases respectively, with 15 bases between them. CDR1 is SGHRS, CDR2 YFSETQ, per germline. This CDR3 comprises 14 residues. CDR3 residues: CASSQGTPRTEAFF. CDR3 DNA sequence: TGCGCCAGCAGCCAGGGGACACCTAGAACTGAAGCTTTCTTT.

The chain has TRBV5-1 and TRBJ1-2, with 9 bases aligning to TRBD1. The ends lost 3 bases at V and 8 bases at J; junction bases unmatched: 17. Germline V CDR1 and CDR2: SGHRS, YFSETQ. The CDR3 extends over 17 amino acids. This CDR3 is CASSSDIVPGQGWGYTF. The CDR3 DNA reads TGCGCCAGCAGCTCCGACATAGTCCCGGGACAGGGTTGGGGCTACACCTTC.

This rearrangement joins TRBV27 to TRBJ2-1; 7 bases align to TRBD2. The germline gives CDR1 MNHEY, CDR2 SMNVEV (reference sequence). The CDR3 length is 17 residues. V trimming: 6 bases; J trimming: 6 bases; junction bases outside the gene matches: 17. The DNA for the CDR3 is TGTGCCAGCAGACCCTGGGCGGATCTGGCGGGGGTCAATGAGCAGTTCTTC. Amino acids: CASRPWADLAGVNEQFF.

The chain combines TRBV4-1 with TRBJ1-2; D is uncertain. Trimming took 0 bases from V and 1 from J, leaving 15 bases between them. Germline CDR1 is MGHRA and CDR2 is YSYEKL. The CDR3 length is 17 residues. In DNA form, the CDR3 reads TGCGCCAGCAGCCAAGAATCGGCAGGTGGAATTAACTATGGCTACACCTTC. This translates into CASSQESAGGINYGYTF.

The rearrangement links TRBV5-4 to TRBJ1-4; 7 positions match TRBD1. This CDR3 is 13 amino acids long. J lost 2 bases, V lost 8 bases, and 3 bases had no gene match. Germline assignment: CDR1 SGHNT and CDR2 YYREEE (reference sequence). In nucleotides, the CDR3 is TGTGCCAGTCGCAGGGGGACTAATGAAAAACTGTTTTTT. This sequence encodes CASRRGTNEKLFF.

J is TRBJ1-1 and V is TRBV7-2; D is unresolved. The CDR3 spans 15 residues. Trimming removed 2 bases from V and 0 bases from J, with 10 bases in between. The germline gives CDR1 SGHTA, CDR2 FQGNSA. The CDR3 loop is CASSLSTGMNTEAFF. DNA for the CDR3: TGTGCCAGCAGCTTATCTACGGGAATGAACACTGAAGCTTTCTTT.

For the CDR3, the DNA is TGTGCCAGCAGTTTATACAGGGGTGTCGCCTATAATTCACCCCTCCACTTT. It is translated as CASSLYRGVAYNSPLHF. The rearrangement links TRBV27 to TRBJ1-6, with 7 bases fitting TRBD1. The CDR3 covers 17 residues. Germline V gene lookup returns CDR1 MNHEY and CDR2 SMNVEV (reference sequence). V dropped 1 base and J dropped 2; count of bases not matched to a gene: 5.

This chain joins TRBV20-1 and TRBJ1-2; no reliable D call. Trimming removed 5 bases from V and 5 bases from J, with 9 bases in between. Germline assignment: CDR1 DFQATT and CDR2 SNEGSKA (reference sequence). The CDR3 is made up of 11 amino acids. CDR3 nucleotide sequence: TGCAGTGCTGATGCGGGGTATGGCTACACCTTC. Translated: CSADAGYGYTF.

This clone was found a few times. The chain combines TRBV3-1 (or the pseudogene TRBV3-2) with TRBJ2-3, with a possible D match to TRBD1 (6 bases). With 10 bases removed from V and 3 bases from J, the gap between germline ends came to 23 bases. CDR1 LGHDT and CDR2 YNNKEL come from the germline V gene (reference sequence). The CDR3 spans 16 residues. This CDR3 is CAISPHQGSITDTQYF. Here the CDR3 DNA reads TGTGCCATTTCGCCCCACCAGGGGTCTATTACAGATACGCAGTATTTT.

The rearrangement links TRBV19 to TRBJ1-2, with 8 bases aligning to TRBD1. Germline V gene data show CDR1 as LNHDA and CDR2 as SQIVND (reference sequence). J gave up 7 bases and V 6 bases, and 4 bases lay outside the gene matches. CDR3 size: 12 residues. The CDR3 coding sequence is TGTGCCAGTAGCCGGACAGGGTTTGGCTACACCTTC. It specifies CASSRTGFGYTF. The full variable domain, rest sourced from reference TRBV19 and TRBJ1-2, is DGGITQSPKYLFRKEGQNVTLSCEQNLNHDAMYWYRQDPGQGLRLIYYSQIVNDFQKGDIAEGYSVSREKKESFPLTVTSAQKNPTAFYLCASSRTGFGYTFGSGTRLTVV.

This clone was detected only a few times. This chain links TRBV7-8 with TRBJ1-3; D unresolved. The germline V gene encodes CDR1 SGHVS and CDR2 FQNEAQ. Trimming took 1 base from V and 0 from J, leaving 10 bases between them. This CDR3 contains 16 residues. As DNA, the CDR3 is TGTGCCAGCAGCTTAGGAGGGCTAAGCTCTGGAAACACCATATATTTT. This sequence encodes CASSLGGLSSGNTIYF.